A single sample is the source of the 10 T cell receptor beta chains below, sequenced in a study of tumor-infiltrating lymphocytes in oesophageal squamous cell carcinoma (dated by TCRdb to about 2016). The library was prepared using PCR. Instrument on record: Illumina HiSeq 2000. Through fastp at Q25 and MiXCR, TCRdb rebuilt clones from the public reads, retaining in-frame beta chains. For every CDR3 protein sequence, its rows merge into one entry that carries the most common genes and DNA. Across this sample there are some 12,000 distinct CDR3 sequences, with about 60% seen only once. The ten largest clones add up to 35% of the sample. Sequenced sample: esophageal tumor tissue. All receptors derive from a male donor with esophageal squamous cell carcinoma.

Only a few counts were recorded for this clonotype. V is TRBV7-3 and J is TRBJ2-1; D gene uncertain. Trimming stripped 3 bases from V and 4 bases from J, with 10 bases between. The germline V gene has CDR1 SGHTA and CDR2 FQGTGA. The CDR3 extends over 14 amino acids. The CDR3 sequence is CASSLGSRYNEQFF. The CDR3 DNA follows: TGTGCCAGCAGCTTGGGGTCCAGATACAATGAGCAGTTCTTC.

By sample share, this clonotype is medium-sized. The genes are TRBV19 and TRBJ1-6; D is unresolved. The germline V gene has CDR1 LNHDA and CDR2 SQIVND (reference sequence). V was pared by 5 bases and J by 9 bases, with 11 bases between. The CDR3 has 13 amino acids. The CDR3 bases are TGTGCCAGTAGTCTGACCCCAGGTTCACCCCTCCACTTT. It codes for CASSLTPGSPLHF.

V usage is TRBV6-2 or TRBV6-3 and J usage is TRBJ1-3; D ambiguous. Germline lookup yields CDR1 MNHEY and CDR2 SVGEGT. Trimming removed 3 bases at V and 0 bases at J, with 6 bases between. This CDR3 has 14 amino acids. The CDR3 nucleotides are TGTGCCAGCAGTTATTCGATCTCTGGAAACACCATATATTTT. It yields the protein CASSYSISGNTIYF.

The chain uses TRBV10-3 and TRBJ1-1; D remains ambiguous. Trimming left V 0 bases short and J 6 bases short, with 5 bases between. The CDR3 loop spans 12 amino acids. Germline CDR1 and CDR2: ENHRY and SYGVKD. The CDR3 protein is CAISESPAEAFF. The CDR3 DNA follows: TGTGCCATCAGTGAGTCGCCGGCTGAAGCTTTCTTT.

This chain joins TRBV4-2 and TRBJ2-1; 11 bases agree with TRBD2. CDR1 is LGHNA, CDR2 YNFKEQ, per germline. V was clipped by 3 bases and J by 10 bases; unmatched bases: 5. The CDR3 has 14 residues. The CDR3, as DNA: TGTGCCAGCAGCCATGGACTAGCGGGTACCGAGCAGTTCTTC. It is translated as CASSHGLAGTEQFF.

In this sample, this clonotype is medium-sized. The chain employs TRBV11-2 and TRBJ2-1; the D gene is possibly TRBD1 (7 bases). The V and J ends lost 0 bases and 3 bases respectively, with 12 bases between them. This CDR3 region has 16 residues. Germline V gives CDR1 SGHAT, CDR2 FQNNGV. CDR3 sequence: CASSLEPQGGYNEQFF. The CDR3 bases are TGTGCCAGCAGCTTAGAACCTCAGGGGGGCTACAATGAGCAGTTCTTC.

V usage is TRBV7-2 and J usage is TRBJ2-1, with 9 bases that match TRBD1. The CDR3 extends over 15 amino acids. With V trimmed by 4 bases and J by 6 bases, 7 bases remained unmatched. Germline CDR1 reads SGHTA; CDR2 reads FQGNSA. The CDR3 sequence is CASSSNRGLGNEQFF. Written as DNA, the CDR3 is TGTGCCAGCAGCTCAAACAGGGGGCTGGGCAATGAGCAGTTCTTC.

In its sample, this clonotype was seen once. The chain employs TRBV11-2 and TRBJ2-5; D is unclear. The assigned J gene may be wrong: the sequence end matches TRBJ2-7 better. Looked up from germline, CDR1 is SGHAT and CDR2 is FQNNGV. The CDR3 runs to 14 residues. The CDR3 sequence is CASSFVLSSYEQYF. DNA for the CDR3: TGTGCCAGCAGCTTCGTGCTGAGCTCCTACGAGCAGTACTTC.

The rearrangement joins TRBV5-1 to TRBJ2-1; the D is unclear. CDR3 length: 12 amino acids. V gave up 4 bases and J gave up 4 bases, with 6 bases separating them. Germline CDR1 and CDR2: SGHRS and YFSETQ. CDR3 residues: CASSAPYNEQFF. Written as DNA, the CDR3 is TGCGCCAGCAGCGCCCCGTACAATGAGCAGTTCTTC.

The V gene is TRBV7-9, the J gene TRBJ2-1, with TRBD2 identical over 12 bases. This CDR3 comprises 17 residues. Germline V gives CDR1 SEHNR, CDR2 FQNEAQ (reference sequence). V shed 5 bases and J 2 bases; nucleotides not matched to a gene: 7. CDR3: CASSKWTSGTTYNEQFF. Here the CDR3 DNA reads TGTGCCAGCAGCAAATGGACTAGCGGGACTACCTACAATGAGCAGTTCTTC.